This TCR beta chain was captured in a study of Ad26.COV2.S vaccination and SARS-CoV-2 variants. The wider study: Administration of Ad26.COV2.S was intramuscular, either once or twice 56 days apart. The study's findings and limits: Substantial response breadth was reportedly seen for spike-specific CD8+ and CD4+ T cells after vaccination.

Described treatment: some 19 received Ad26.COV2.S at low or high dose, single or two shots; 5 received placebo; per-sample allocation not given. Sample collection was performed on day 63 after the first vaccine or placebo injection. The sample came from a Boston adult aged 18-55 years. The CDR3 is made up of 13 amino acids. Trimming took 6 bases from V and 9 from J; bases not matched to a gene: 10. CDR1 and CDR2 (germline): MNHEY, SVGAGI. With respect to this clone: The antigen is undetermined.

TCRdb's table, derived via immunoSEQ multiplex PCR, lists solely in-frame clones and lacks some. Of roughly 510,000 clones in the sample, around 88% were seen once. Sequencing was performed on peripheral blood, taken in a trial of Ad26.COV2.S vaccine versus placebo. The clonotype was recovered from a person aged 18-65 years who received the Ad26.COV2.S COVID-19 vaccine or a placebo. The V and J genes are TRBV6-5 and TRBJ2-5; 7 bases align to TRBD1. CDR3 nucleotides: TGTGCCAGCAGCCCAGACAGGGTCTCTTCCCAGTACTTC. It is translated as CASSPDRVSSQYF.